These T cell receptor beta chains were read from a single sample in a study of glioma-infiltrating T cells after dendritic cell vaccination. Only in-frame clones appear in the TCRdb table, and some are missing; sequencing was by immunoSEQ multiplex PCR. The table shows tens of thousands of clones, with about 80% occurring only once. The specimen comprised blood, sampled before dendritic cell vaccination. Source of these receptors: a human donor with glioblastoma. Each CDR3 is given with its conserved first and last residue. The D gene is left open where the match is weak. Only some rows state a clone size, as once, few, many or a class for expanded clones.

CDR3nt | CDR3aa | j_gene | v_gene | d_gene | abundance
TGTGCCAGCAGTTACTTGGAGCTAACTTTATATGGCTACACCTTC | CASSYLELTLYGYTF | TRBJ1-2 | TRBV6-6 | - | -
TGTGCCAGCAGTCAGCCAGGGGTTTACTCCTACAATGAGCAGTTCTTC | CASSQPGVYSYNEQFF | TRBJ2-1 | TRBV27 | - | -
TGTGCCAGCTCACCCCAGTATGTCCAAGAGACCCAGTACTTC | CASSPQYVQETQYF | TRBJ2-5 | TRBV18 | - | -
TGTGCCAGCAGCTTCAGCGGGCCCCAAGAGACCCAGTACTTC | CASSFSGPQETQYF | TRBJ2-5 | TRBV7-9 | - | -
TGTGCCAGCAGTGGGACTAGCGGGAACAGGCGAGTGCAGTTCTTC | CASSGTSGNRRVQFF | TRBJ2-1 | TRBV6-1 | TRBD2 | few
TGTGCCACCTTCACCGGGACAGGGGGTAGGCTGGGTAACTATGGCTACACCTTC | CATFTGTGGRLGNYGYTF | TRBJ1-2 | TRBV2 | TRBD1 | -
TGTGCCAGCAAAGGGGGAAACGACGGCTATGGCTACACCTTC | CASKGGNDGYGYTF | TRBJ1-2 | TRBV28 | - | -
TGTGCCAGTAGTGGACTAGCGGGGAATCTAGCAGATACGCAGTATTTT | CASSGLAGNLADTQYF | TRBJ2-3 | TRBV19 | TRBD2 | -
TGTGCCAGCAGCCAGGATAGGCCAGAGACCCAGTACTTC | CASSQDRPETQYF | TRBJ2-5 | TRBV7-8 | - | -
TGTGCCAGCGGGAGGACAGGCCCTCAGCCCCAGCATTTT | CASGRTGPQPQHF | TRBJ1-5 | TRBV2 | TRBD1 | -
TGCGCCAGCAGCTTGGTACAGGGGGTCAAATCTATGAACACTGAAGCTTTCTTT | CASSLVQGVKSMNTEAFF | TRBJ1-1 | TRBV5-1 | TRBD1 | -
TGTGCCAGTAGTATCTTAGCGGGAGGCGGGTACAATGAGCAGTTCTTC | CASSILAGGGYNEQFF | TRBJ2-1 | TRBV19 | TRBD2 | -
TGTGCCAGCAGGCCATTCGGGACAGGTAGAATCACTGAAGCTTTCTTT | CASRPFGTGRITEAFF | TRBJ1-1 | TRBV5-8 | TRBD1 | -
TGTGCCAGCAGCTTTTTAAGGGGTTCAACTAATGAAAAACTGTTTTTT | CASSFLRGSTNEKLFF | TRBJ1-4 | TRBV7-9 | - | few
TGTGCCAGCACCGCCCCCCCAAAGGGGACTTGGTACAATGAGCAGTTCTTC | CASTAPPKGTWYNEQFF | TRBJ2-1 | TRBV27 | - | -
TGTGCCAGTAGTTTTACCATACCTACAGGGGTGGGGGACACTGAAGCTTTCTTT | CASSFTIPTGVGDTEAFF | TRBJ1-1 | TRBV19 | TRBD1 | -
TGCGCCAGCAGCTTTACCGGGTACACTGAAGCTTTCTTT | CASSFTGYTEAFF | TRBJ1-1 | TRBV5-1 | - | -
TGCGCCAGCAGCTACGCCACCGGGACAGGGTCCGGCTACACCTTC | CASSYATGTGSGYTF | TRBJ1-2 | TRBV5-1 | TRBD1 | -
TGTGCCAGCAGTGTCTTGAATGAGCAGTTCTTC | CASSVLNEQFF | TRBJ2-1 | TRBV2 | - | -
TGTGCAAGTCGCCACCCCGACAGGGTATCCGAGCAGTACTTC | CASRHPDRVSEQYF | TRBJ2-7 | TRBV12-2 | - | few
TGTGCCAGCAGTGTAGTGGAAATGAACACCGGGGAGCTGTTTTTT | CASSVVEMNTGELFF | TRBJ2-2 | TRBV6-5 | - | few
TGTGCCAGCAGTTACTCGACGGGACAGACCGAAAAACTGTTTTTT | CASSYSTGQTEKLFF | TRBJ1-4 | TRBV6-5 | TRBD1 | few
TGTGCCAGCAGCCCACAGTACGGGAGCTACACCTTC | CASSPQYGSYTF | TRBJ1-2 | TRBV14 | - | -
TGTGCCAGCAGGGGAGGGGCTTCAGGCTATGGCTACACCTTC | CASRGGASGYGYTF | TRBJ1-2 | TRBV2 | - | -
TGCAGTGCTGGGAAGGGGTATGGCTACACCTTC | CSAGKGYGYTF | TRBJ1-2 | TRBV20-1 | - | -
TGTGCCAGCAGCGGAGGGGGCTATAAACTGTTTTTT | CASSGGGYKLFF | TRBJ1-4 | TRBV7-9 | TRBD1 | few
TGTGCCAGCAGTAATACAGGTTCCACTGAAGCTTTCTTT | CASSNTGSTEAFF | TRBJ1-1 | TRBV6-5 | - | once
TGTGCCTGGAGTAGTCAGGACAATCAGCCCCAGCATTTT | CAWSSQDNQPQHF | TRBJ1-5 | TRBV30 | - | -
TGTGCCAGCAGCGTAGTCTCGCGCAACAATGAGCAGTTCTTC | CASSVVSRNNEQFF | TRBJ2-1 | TRBV9 | - | once
TGTGCCAGCAGTGACAGTCGACTTGGAAACACCATATATTTT | CASSDSRLGNTIYF | TRBJ1-3 | TRBV2 | - | -
TGTGCCAGCAGTGAAGGGGGTTGGCGGGCCCAAGAGACCCAGTACTTC | CASSEGGWRAQETQYF | TRBJ2-5 | TRBV6-1 | - | -
TGTGCCAGCAGCTTATCGTCAGGGTCGGAGACCCAGTACTTC | CASSLSSGSETQYF | TRBJ2-5 | TRBV5-6 | - | -
TGTGCCAGCAGCTTGGTAGCCTTAGCGCTTGAGCAGTTCTTC | CASSLVALALEQFF | TRBJ2-1 | TRBV5-6 | - | once
TGTGCCAGCAGCTCCGATCGGGGGGGGCAGTTCTTC | CASSSDRGGQFF | TRBJ2-1 | TRBV5-6 | TRBD2 | once
TGTGCCAGCAGCATCCGGGACAGAAGCTCCTACAATGAGCAGTTCTTC | CASSIRDRSSYNEQFF | TRBJ2-1 | TRBV5-4 | TRBD1 | -
TGTGCCAGCGCCCCGGTTTGGGGGGAGCAGTACTTC | CASAPVWGEQYF | TRBJ2-5 | TRBV5-6 | - | -
TGTGCCAGCAGCCCCTCGACAGGATCGAACACCGGGGAGCTGTTTTTT | CASSPSTGSNTGELFF | TRBJ2-2 | TRBV9 | - | -
TGCGCCAGCAGCGGCCTGAGGGATTTGACGCAGTATTTT | CASSGLRDLTQYF | TRBJ2-3 | TRBV5-1 | - | once
TGTGCCAGCAGTTCCAGACAGGGGCTGGCCAAAAACATTCAGTACTTC | CASSSRQGLAKNIQYF | TRBJ2-4 | TRBV27 | TRBD1 | few
TGTGCCAGCAGCCATCTTAGCGGGAGCTCCTACGAGCAGTACTTC | CASSHLSGSSYEQYF | TRBJ2-7 | TRBV4-2 | TRBD2 | -
TGCGCCAGCAGCTTCGCTAGCGACGGCGAGACCCAGTACTTC | CASSFASDGETQYF | TRBJ2-5 | TRBV5-1 | - | -
TGTGCCAGCAGCTTAGGCTATTCGTGGACCGGGGAGCTGTTTTTT | CASSLGYSWTGELFF | TRBJ2-2 | TRBV11-2 | - | -
TGCGCCAGCCAGCGGACAGGGTCGGATGGCTACACCTTC | CASQRTGSDGYTF | TRBJ1-2 | TRBV5-1 | TRBD1 | -
TGTGCCAGCAGGCGACAGGGATCAGACGAGCAGTACTTC | CASRRQGSDEQYF | TRBJ2-7 | TRBV5-4 | TRBD1 | -
TGTGCCAGCAGCTTGGGGTCTAGCGGGGGTGGCCGGTACAATGAGCAGTTCTTC | CASSLGSSGGGRYNEQFF | TRBJ2-1 | TRBV5-6 | TRBD2 | once
TGTGCCCCGACGGACAGGGGCCAGGGAAGCAATCAGCCCCAGCATTTT | CAPTDRGQGSNQPQHF | TRBJ1-5 | TRBV9 | TRBD1 | -
TGTGCCAGCAGCGCCCGACAGACAGCTAATGAAAAACTGTTTTTT | CASSARQTANEKLFF | TRBJ1-4 | TRBV9 | - | -
TGTGCCTGGAGTGCGGACAGGAAAGCTGGAAACACCATATATTTT | CAWSADRKAGNTIYF | TRBJ1-3 | TRBV30 | TRBD1 | -
TGTGCCAGCAGGGCCGGGACAGTTAATTTAGATACGCAGTATTTT | CASRAGTVNLDTQYF | TRBJ2-3 | TRBV2 | TRBD1 | -
TGCGCCAGCAGCCAAGATTTCGGCGGGAACACTGAAGCTTTCTTT | CASSQDFGGNTEAFF | TRBJ1-1 | TRBV4-1 | - | -
TGTGCCACCAGCACCGTAACCGGGACACCACTCTACGAGCAGTACTTC | CATSTVTGTPLYEQYF | TRBJ2-7 | TRBV15 | - | once
TGTGCCAGCAGTCGGGGGGGTACGAACACCGGGGAGCTGTTTTTT | CASSRGGTNTGELFF | TRBJ2-2 | TRBV28 | TRBD2 | -
TGTGCCAGCAGTTTATGGGGACAGGTCGGGCTAAAAGCTTTCTTT | CASSLWGQVGLKAFF | TRBJ1-1 | TRBV27 | TRBD1 | -
TGTGCCAGCAGTACGACAGGGGGGGGCACAGATACGCAGTATTTT | CASSTTGGGTDTQYF | TRBJ2-3 | TRBV6-1 | TRBD1 | once
TGTGCCAGCTCACCCGCGGGGGGGCACAATGAGCAGTTCTTC | CASSPAGGHNEQFF | TRBJ2-1 | TRBV18 | TRBD2 | -
TGCGCCAGCAGCTCGGAAGGGACAGGGGTTACTGAAGCTTTCTTT | CASSSEGTGVTEAFF | TRBJ1-1 | TRBV5-1 | TRBD1 | -
TGTGCCATCACCTCGGACAGGAATCCTAACACTGAAGCTTTCTTT | CAITSDRNPNTEAFF | TRBJ1-1 | TRBV10-3 | TRBD1 | -
TGTGCCAGTAGTAACCGACTAGCGGGGATGGAGACCCAGTACTTC | CASSNRLAGMETQYF | TRBJ2-5 | TRBV19 | TRBD2 | -
TGTGCCAGTAGTAGTAGACAGGGGGCGGGCAATCAGCCCCAGCATTTT | CASSSRQGAGNQPQHF | TRBJ1-5 | TRBV19 | TRBD1 | -
TGTGCCAGCAGACCCGGGACAGACTATGGCTACACCTTC | CASRPGTDYGYTF | TRBJ1-2 | TRBV5-4 | TRBD1 | -